At least ten counts were recorded for the clone carrying this TCR beta chain. Its target is not known. This sample is part of a study of CD8+ T cells in alopecia areata. Study conclusions and caveats: Scalp and blood retained many expanded lesional clones during tofacitinib.

Treatment reported: oral pan-JAK inhibitor, 5-10 mg twice daily. The CDR3 totals 13 residues. The germline V and J ends were trimmed by 6 bases and 1 base, with 7 bases remaining between them. Germline V gene data show CDR1 as SEHNR and CDR2 as FQNEAQ (reference sequence). RNA, once extracted, was reverse transcribed into cDNA for use as the sequencing template. Data came from immunoSEQ multiplex PCR; TCRdb stores just in-frame clones and leaves some out. The table includes more than 200,000 clones, 64% detected once. The source material was CD4+ T cells sorted from blood, sampled at week 4, from a patient treated with tofacitinib. The chain is built from TRBV7-9 and TRBJ1-3; D remains ambiguous. The receptor was derived from a human donor with alopecia areata. The CDR3 loop is CASSPTSGNTIYF. The CDR3 region has the DNA TGTGCCAGCAGTCCAACTTCTGGAAACACCATATATTTT. Supplemented by reference TRBV7-9 and TRBJ1-3, the full variable domain reads DTGVSQNPRHKITKRGQNVTFRCDPISEHNRLYWYRQTLGQGPEFLTYFQNEAQLEKSRLLSDRFSAERPKGSFSTLEIQRTEQGDSAMYLCASSPTSGNTIYFGEGSWLTVV.